This record looks at one T cell receptor beta chain sequence and its context. This sample was taken from a study of blood T cell repertoires in COVID-19. Data came from immunoSEQ multiplex PCR; TCRdb stores just in-frame clones and leaves some out. The data hold over 250,000 clones, with 80% to 90% observed a single time. This CDR3 region has 16 residues. CDR1 and CDR2 from the germline V gene are MNHNY and SVGAGI (reference sequence). The V segment lost 4 bases and the J segment 3 bases; nucleotides outside the gene matches: 8. The receptor was isolated from a woman aged 45 to 65 who had recovered from COVID-19. This chain links TRBV6-6 with TRBJ2-4; TRBD1 matches 8 bases. Specimen: peripheral blood. The CDR3 sequence: CASSSQDRAGKNIQYF. CDR3 DNA: TGTGCCAGCAGTTCCCAGGACAGGGCGGGCAAAAACATTCAGTACTTC.